This TCR beta chain was sequenced in a study of tumor and adjacent non-tumor tissue in lung cancer. This clonotype showed up just a few times. A much larger clone is a single base away; this may be a read error. The CDR3 carries no conserved terminal phenylalanine or tryptophan, so it likely arises from a read error. TCRbeta libraries were built with three rounds of nested PCR, modified from ARM-PCR. TCRdb called the multiplex PCR reads again in MiXCR, with one record for every CDR3 protein. The sample consists of some 97,000 distinct CDR3 sequences, 50% to 70% of them appearing once. The CDR3 length is 14 residues. From germline, CDR1 is WSHSY and CDR2 SAAADI. Trimming shortened V by 2 bases and J by 4 bases, and 9 bases separated the two germline ends. No cell sorting was done before RNA was extracted from the tissue. More than 3 cm separated this lung sample from the edge of the tumor.

The sequencing input was distant non-tumor lung tissue. The chain combines TRBV10-2 with TRBJ2-1; D is possibly TRBD1 (6 bases). This TCR was recovered from a man aged 25 to 40 with non-small cell lung cancer. The CDR3 DNA reads TGCGCCAGCAGTGAGACCACAGGGTACAATGAGCAGTTCTCC. Its protein is CASSETTGYNEQFS.